This T cell receptor (beta chain) was documented in a study of identical twins. TCRdb reanalysed the 5' RACE reads using MiXCR and keeps one entry per CDR3 protein. The profile covers about 100,000 distinct CDR3 sequences, with around 5.5% appearing a single time and approximately 12% taken by the ten largest. The germline CDR1 and CDR2 sequences are LNHDA and SQIVND (reference sequence). Trimming cost V 5 bases and J 8 bases; bases outside gene matches: 6. This CDR3 is built from 14 residues. The clonotype was recovered from a woman aged 50 to 60 in good health. The V call is TRBV19, the J call TRBJ1-4; 9 positions match TRBD1. Specimen: memory T cells sorted from blood. The CDR3, as DNA: TGTGCCAGTAGTCCGGGACAGGGTTGGGAAAAACTGTTTTTT. As protein: CASSPGQGWEKLFF.